These T cell receptor beta chains were read from a single sample in a study of control samples from healthy donors and cancer patients. TCRdb keeps only in-frame clones here, not all; method: immunoSEQ multiplex PCR. The sample lists some 100,000 clones; 85% to 90% were seen once. Material: blood. These receptors all come from a man aged 25 to 45 in good health. Each CDR3 is given with its conserved first and last residue. The order of the fields is D gene, V gene, J gene, clone size, CDR3 length, CDR3 DNA, CDR3 protein. The D gene is left open where the match is weak. Clone size is shown for a subset of rows, as once, few, many or a class of expanded clone.

D gene: .; V gene: TRBV24-1; J gene: TRBJ2-5; clone size: .; CDR3 length: 14; CDR3 DNA: TGTGCCACCAGTGATTCGGACAACCAAGAGACCCAGTACTTC; CDR3 protein: CATSDSDNQETQYF
D gene: .; V gene: TRBV7-9; J gene: TRBJ1-2; clone size: few; CDR3 length: 13; CDR3 DNA: TGTGCCAGCACCTCCGGGGAGGTCTATGGCTACACCTTC; CDR3 protein: CASTSGEVYGYTF
D gene: TRBD1; V gene: TRBV20-1; J gene: TRBJ1-2; clone size: .; CDR3 length: 14; CDR3 DNA: TGCAGTGCTAGTGGGGACAGGGGGCTCAGTGGCTACACCTTC; CDR3 protein: CSASGDRGLSGYTF
D gene: TRBD2; V gene: TRBV15; J gene: TRBJ2-3; clone size: .; CDR3 length: 16; CDR3 DNA: TGTGCCACCAGCAGCCGACGGGGAGGGGCGGCAGATACGCAGTATTTT; CDR3 protein: CATSSRRGGAADTQYF
D gene: TRBD2; V gene: TRBV12-5; J gene: TRBJ2-3; clone size: .; CDR3 length: 15; CDR3 DNA: TGTGCTAGTGGTTTGGTAACTAGCGGGGCAGATACGCAGTATTTT; CDR3 protein: CASGLVTSGADTQYF
D gene: TRBD2; V gene: TRBV11-2; J gene: TRBJ2-1; clone size: once; CDR3 length: 16; CDR3 DNA: TGTGCCAGCAGCCCCCTAGCGGGAGGGCCTTATTATGAGCAGTTCTTC; CDR3 protein: CASSPLAGGPYYEQFF
D gene: .; V gene: TRBV20-1; J gene: TRBJ2-5; clone size: .; CDR3 length: 13; CDR3 DNA: TGCAGTGCTAGTCGGGGGATGGGGGAGACCCAGTACTTC; CDR3 protein: CSASRGMGETQYF
D gene: TRBD1; V gene: TRBV24-1; J gene: TRBJ2-5; clone size: .; CDR3 length: 16; CDR3 DNA: TGTGCCACCAGTGATCACCGGGACAGGGTGGGAGAGACCCAGTACTTC; CDR3 protein: CATSDHRDRVGETQYF
D gene: TRBD1; V gene: TRBV11-2; J gene: TRBJ2-7; clone size: .; CDR3 length: 15; CDR3 DNA: TGTGCCAGCAGCTTGACAGGGGCTAGCTCCTACGAGCAGTACTTC; CDR3 protein: CASSLTGASSYEQYF
D gene: .; V gene: TRBV7-3; J gene: TRBJ2-1; clone size: .; CDR3 length: 14; CDR3 DNA: TGTGCCAGCAGCTTTGCAGGGGATAAGGATGAGCAGTTCTTC; CDR3 protein: CASSFAGDKDEQFF
D gene: .; V gene: TRBV5-1; J gene: TRBJ1-2; clone size: .; CDR3 length: 13; CDR3 DNA: TGCGCCAGCAGCTTGGAAGCTAACTATGGCTACACCTTC; CDR3 protein: CASSLEANYGYTF
D gene: .; V gene: TRBV30; J gene: TRBJ1-2; clone size: .; CDR3 length: 13; CDR3 DNA: TGTGCCTGGAGTGTATATTTGGCGGGTGGCTACACCTTC; CDR3 protein: CAWSVYLAGGYTF
D gene: TRBD1; V gene: TRBV14; J gene: TRBJ1-2; clone size: .; CDR3 length: 17; CDR3 DNA: TGTGCCAGCAGCCAAGGGGACAGGGGTTGGAGGAGCTATGGCTACACCTTC; CDR3 protein: CASSQGDRGWRSYGYTF
D gene: TRBD1; V gene: TRBV5-1; J gene: TRBJ2-2; clone size: few; CDR3 length: 15; CDR3 DNA: TGCGCCAGCAGCTTGGGGACAGGGACCACCGGGGAGCTGTTTTTT; CDR3 protein: CASSLGTGTTGELFF
D gene: .; V gene: TRBV5-1; J gene: TRBJ2-7; clone size: .; CDR3 length: 15; CDR3 DNA: TGCGCCAGCAGCTTGAATCCAGGGACCCAGGGGGAGCAGTACTTC; CDR3 protein: CASSLNPGTQGEQYF
D gene: .; V gene: TRBV9; J gene: TRBJ1-6; clone size: few; CDR3 length: 17; CDR3 DNA: TGTGCCAGCAGCGTAGCTCGGACGGGGAAAGGGCATTCACCCCTCCACTTT; CDR3 protein: CASSVARTGKGHSPLHF
D gene: TRBD1; V gene: TRBV18; J gene: TRBJ1-5; clone size: once; CDR3 length: 15; CDR3 DNA: TGTGCCAGCTCGTCCACAGGGGGAATCAATCAGCCCCAGCATTTT; CDR3 protein: CASSSTGGINQPQHF
D gene: .; V gene: TRBV12-3/TRBV12-4; J gene: TRBJ2-1; clone size: .; CDR3 length: 12; CDR3 DNA: TGTGCCAGCAGTTTAGAGTACAATGAGCAGTTCTTC; CDR3 protein: CASSLEYNEQFF
D gene: .; V gene: TRBV4-3; J gene: TRBJ1-4; clone size: .; CDR3 length: 16; CDR3 DNA: TGCGCCAGCAGCCAAGCGGCGGGCAGGGTAAATGAAAAACTGTTTTTT; CDR3 protein: CASSQAAGRVNEKLFF
D gene: .; V gene: TRBV3-1/TRBV3-2; J gene: TRBJ1-6; clone size: once; CDR3 length: 13; CDR3 DNA: TGTGCCAGCAGCTCCTTGGGTAATTCACCCCTCCACTTT; CDR3 protein: CASSSLGNSPLHF
D gene: TRBD1; V gene: TRBV2; J gene: TRBJ2-2; clone size: .; CDR3 length: 15; CDR3 DNA: TGTGCCAGCATTCTGACAGGGGGTTTTATCGGGGAGCTGTTTTTT; CDR3 protein: CASILTGGFIGELFF
D gene: .; V gene: TRBV30; J gene: TRBJ1-2; clone size: .; CDR3 length: 14; CDR3 DNA: TGTGCCTGGAGTCCCCAAGTCGGCCTCCGGAGCTACACCTTC; CDR3 protein: CAWSPQVGLRSYTF
D gene: .; V gene: TRBV11-2; J gene: TRBJ1-2; clone size: .; CDR3 length: 14; CDR3 DNA: TGTGCCAGCAGCTTAGCTGGGGTCTCCTATGGCTACACCTTC; CDR3 protein: CASSLAGVSYGYTF
D gene: .; V gene: TRBV5-1; J gene: TRBJ1-2; clone size: .; CDR3 length: 14; CDR3 DNA: TGCGCCAGCAGCTATAATGACAGATCCTATGGCTACACCTTC; CDR3 protein: CASSYNDRSYGYTF
D gene: TRBD1; V gene: TRBV28; J gene: TRBJ1-2; clone size: .; CDR3 length: 12; CDR3 DNA: TGTGCCAGCAGGCAGGGGGCATTTGGCTACACCTTC; CDR3 protein: CASRQGAFGYTF
D gene: .; V gene: TRBV14; J gene: TRBJ1-6; clone size: .; CDR3 length: 14; CDR3 DNA: TGTGCCAGCAGCCAAACTAGATTCAATTCACCCCTCCACTTT; CDR3 protein: CASSQTRFNSPLHF
D gene: .; V gene: TRBV18; J gene: TRBJ2-1; clone size: .; CDR3 length: 16; CDR3 DNA: TGTGCCAGCTCACACGCGGGACAGCTCGGCTACAATGAGCAGTTCTTC; CDR3 protein: CASSHAGQLGYNEQFF
D gene: .; V gene: TRBV7-6; J gene: TRBJ1-5; clone size: .; CDR3 length: 13; CDR3 DNA: TGTGCCAGCAGCCAACGTATCAATCAGCCCCAGCATTTT; CDR3 protein: CASSQRINQPQHF
D gene: .; V gene: TRBV30; J gene: TRBJ1-2; clone size: .; CDR3 length: 15; CDR3 DNA: TGTGCCTGGAGTTATCCGGCAGCTCCTAACTATGGCTACACCTTC; CDR3 protein: CAWSYPAAPNYGYTF
D gene: .; V gene: TRBV6-1; J gene: TRBJ1-5; clone size: .; CDR3 length: 14; CDR3 DNA: TGTGCCAGCAGTGATTCCGTACATAGCCAGCCCCAGCATTTT; CDR3 protein: CASSDSVHSQPQHF
D gene: .; V gene: TRBV6-5; J gene: TRBJ1-5; clone size: once; CDR3 length: 12; CDR3 DNA: TGTGCCAGCAGTTACGGGCATCAGCCCCAGCATTTT; CDR3 protein: CASSYGHQPQHF
D gene: .; V gene: TRBV6-5; J gene: TRBJ1-2; clone size: .; CDR3 length: 13; CDR3 DNA: TGTGCCAGCAGTACAACCGGGGCCTATGGCTACACCTTC; CDR3 protein: CASSTTGAYGYTF
D gene: TRBD2; V gene: TRBV28; J gene: TRBJ2-1; clone size: once; CDR3 length: 14; CDR3 DNA: TGTGCCAGCAGCCAAAGGGACTATTACAATGAGCAGTTCTTC; CDR3 protein: CASSQRDYYNEQFF
D gene: TRBD2; V gene: TRBV9; J gene: TRBJ2-1; clone size: .; CDR3 length: 16; CDR3 DNA: TGTGCCAGCAGCAAATTTAGCGGGGGCAAGGCCAATGAGCAGTTCTTC; CDR3 protein: CASSKFSGGKANEQFF
D gene: TRBD1; V gene: TRBV5-5; J gene: TRBJ1-3; clone size: .; CDR3 length: 16; CDR3 DNA: TGTGCCAGCAGCTTGGGGTACGGACAGGGTGGAAACACCATATATTTT; CDR3 protein: CASSLGYGQGGNTIYF
D gene: .; V gene: TRBV24-1; J gene: TRBJ2-1; clone size: .; CDR3 length: 11; CDR3 DNA: TGTGCCACGTCACAGGGTAATGAGCAGTTCTTC; CDR3 protein: CATSQGNEQFF
D gene: .; V gene: TRBV5-1; J gene: TRBJ1-6; clone size: .; CDR3 length: 17; CDR3 DNA: TGCGCCAGCAGTTTGGGACGGACGATAGATCGTAATTCACCCCTCCACTTT; CDR3 protein: CASSLGRTIDRNSPLHF
D gene: .; V gene: TRBV25-1; J gene: TRBJ1-4; clone size: .; CDR3 length: 16; CDR3 DNA: TGTGCCAGCAGTGATTCCGCATGGAGGGGAAAGGAAAAACTGTTTTTT; CDR3 protein: CASSDSAWRGKEKLFF
D gene: .; V gene: TRBV19; J gene: TRBJ1-1; clone size: .; CDR3 length: 16; CDR3 DNA: TGTGCCAGTAAAGGGGAACCTTCTGGGGGGAGCACTGAAGCTTTCTTT; CDR3 protein: CASKGEPSGGSTEAFF
D gene: .; V gene: TRBV5-4; J gene: TRBJ1-1; clone size: .; CDR3 length: 13; CDR3 DNA: TGTGCCAGCAGCTTAGACAGAAACACTGAAGCTTTCTTT; CDR3 protein: CASSLDRNTEAFF
D gene: .; V gene: TRBV27; J gene: TRBJ2-1; clone size: .; CDR3 length: 15; CDR3 DNA: TGTGCCAGCAGTTCAAGGAGGGGGGGAAACAATGAGCAGTTCTTC; CDR3 protein: CASSSRRGGNNEQFF
D gene: .; V gene: TRBV5-1; J gene: TRBJ2-5; clone size: .; CDR3 length: 15; CDR3 DNA: TGCGCCAGCAGCTTAACCTTCACAGCTGAAGAGACCCAGTACTTC; CDR3 protein: CASSLTFTAEETQYF
D gene: .; V gene: TRBV18; J gene: TRBJ2-1; clone size: .; CDR3 length: 11; CDR3 DNA: TGTGCCAGCTCACCGGGGGATGAGCAGTTCTTC; CDR3 protein: CASSPGDEQFF
D gene: .; V gene: TRBV24-1; J gene: TRBJ2-1; clone size: .; CDR3 length: 14; CDR3 DNA: TGTGCCACCGGAGGCGAAGGCCCCTACAATGAGCAGTTCTTC; CDR3 protein: CATGGEGPYNEQFF
D gene: .; V gene: TRBV5-4; J gene: TRBJ1-1; clone size: once; CDR3 length: 13; CDR3 DNA: TGTGCCAGCAGCCTAATACAGACCACTGAAGCTTTCTTT; CDR3 protein: CASSLIQTTEAFF
D gene: .; V gene: TRBV29-1; J gene: TRBJ2-1; clone size: .; CDR3 length: 12; CDR3 DNA: TGCAGCGTTTTTCTGGGCTACAATGAGCAGTTCTTC; CDR3 protein: CSVFLGYNEQFF
D gene: .; V gene: TRBV6-1; J gene: TRBJ1-4; clone size: few; CDR3 length: 16; CDR3 DNA: TGTGCCAGCAGTGCCCTCGGGGCAGGCTTTAATGAAAAACTGTTTTTT; CDR3 protein: CASSALGAGFNEKLFF
D gene: .; V gene: TRBV6-5; J gene: TRBJ2-7; clone size: .; CDR3 length: 14; CDR3 DNA: TGTGCCAGCACATCAACAGGGAATACTTACGAGCAGTACTTC; CDR3 protein: CASTSTGNTYEQYF
D gene: TRBD1; V gene: TRBV27; J gene: TRBJ2-1; clone size: .; CDR3 length: 16; CDR3 DNA: TGTGCCAGCAGTACTAGACAGGGAAGGCTTTACAATGAGCAGTTCTTC; CDR3 protein: CASSTRQGRLYNEQFF